This T cell receptor beta chain was recorded in a study of shared T cell receptors in the human thymus. Here immunoSEQ multiplex PCR was the method, and the copy in TCRdb shows in-frame clones only, minus some. The sample includes fewer than 700,000 clones, around 87% seen only once; the top ten take around 0.0099%. This CDR3 has 16 amino acids. Trimming took 0 bases from V and 2 from J, leaving 13 bases between them. Germline V gene sequence: CDR1 SGHDT, CDR2 YYEEEE. These same records also appear under a second study, on human thymus T cells. That source adds: Thymus was obtained from resections taken during corrective heart surgery. Highly overlapping thymic repertoires among unrelated individuals were reported in related research.

Sequencing was carried out using thymocytes. This TCR came from a boy in the first two years of life with a congenital heart defect. The chain uses TRBV5-6 and TRBJ2-3; D is possibly TRBD1 (6 bases). The CDR3 DNA reads as TGTGCCAGCAGCTTGGATACTGACAGGAACACAGATACGCAGTATTTT. Translating it yields CASSLDTDRNTDTQYF.